Listed here is a single T cell receptor beta chain. The record originates from a study of blood T cell repertoires in COVID-19. Libraries were prepared by immunoSEQ multiplex PCR; TCRdb keeps only in-frame clonotypes and omits some of them. Found here are approximately 160,000 clones, 60% to 85% of them singletons; the top ten hold roughly 8.6%. The CDR3 is 11 residues long. Trimming took 4 bases from V and 6 from J, leaving 10 bases between them. Germline CDR1 is DFQATT and CDR2 is SNEGSKA (reference sequence). This rearrangement joins TRBV20-1 to TRBJ2-7, with D hard to call. Sequencing was performed on peripheral blood. The receptor comes from a man aged 55-75 years with acute or convalescent COVID-19. For the CDR3, the DNA is TGCAGTGCTATAGAACTAAGCGAGCAGTACTTC. It codes for CSAIELSEQYF.